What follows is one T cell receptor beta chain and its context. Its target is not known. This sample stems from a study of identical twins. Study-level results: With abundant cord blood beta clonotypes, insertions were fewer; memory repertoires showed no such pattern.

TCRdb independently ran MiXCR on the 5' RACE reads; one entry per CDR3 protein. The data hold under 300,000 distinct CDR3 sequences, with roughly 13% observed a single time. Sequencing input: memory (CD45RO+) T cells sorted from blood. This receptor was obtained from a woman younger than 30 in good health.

In DNA, the CDR3 is TGTGCCAGCAGTTACTCGCGGAGCACAGATACGCAGTATTTT. Amino acids: CASSYSRSTDTQYF. The chain has TRBV6-5 and TRBJ2-3; D gene uncertain. The V and J ends lost 0 bases and 0 bases respectively, with 4 bases between them. The CDR3 loop spans 14 amino acids. Germline CDR1 and CDR2: MNHEY and SVGAGI.